The 28 T cell receptor beta chains reported below all come from one sample, sequenced in a study of cytomegalovirus exposure and HLA in healthy donors. Use of 60 Vbeta and 13 Jbeta primers characterized the PCR. Sequencing used immunoSEQ multiplex PCR; TCRdb keeps in-frame clones, though not all of them. Altogether about 130,000 clones are present, about 75% being singletons, with the ten largest covering over 6%. The sample taken for sequencing was PBMCs. These TCRs come from a man in his thirties or forties in good health and CMV-seronegative.

The chain couples TRBV5-5 to TRBJ2-7, with 10 bases identical to TRBD1. The CDR3 contains 16 residues. Germline lookup yields CDR1 SGHKS and CDR2 YYEKEE (reference sequence). The ends lost 4 bases at V and 6 bases at J; junction bases unmatched: 13. CDR3 DNA: TGTGCCAGCAGCATCGCGACAGGGGGCGGACATTCCGAGCAGTACTTC. Encoded protein: CASSIATGGGHSEQYF.

V is TRBV14 and J is TRBJ2-5; 9 bases are shared with TRBD2. This CDR3 is 15 amino acids long. Germline trimming cut 1 base from V and 7 bases from J; bases unmatched to any gene: 7. Looked up from germline, CDR1 is SGHDN and CDR2 is FVKESK. CDR3 region: CASSQVSEREVTQYF. CDR3 nucleotides: TGTGCCAGCAGCCAAGTAAGCGAGCGGGAGGTGACCCAGTACTTC.

This clone was observed a handful of times. V is TRBV30 and J is TRBJ2-6; D perhaps matches TRBD2 (6 bases). The V and J ends lost 8 bases and 0 bases respectively, with 20 bases between them. The length of the CDR3 is 17 residues. Germline V gives CDR1 GTSNPN, CDR2 SVGIG (reference sequence). This CDR3 reads CASRRGRSSSGANVLTF. Written as DNA, the CDR3 is TGTGCCAGCCGGCGGGGCCGTTCGAGCTCTGGGGCCAACGTCCTGACTTTC.

J is TRBJ1-1 and V is TRBV9; D gene ambiguous. Trimming removed 4 bases at V and 5 bases at J, with 15 bases between. This CDR3 is built from 14 residues. The germline CDR1 and CDR2 sequences are SGDLS and YYNGEE. Here the CDR3 DNA reads TGTGCCAGCAGCCCGCCCCCGCGAGGAACTGAAGCTTTCTTT. It codes for CASSPPPRGTEAFF.

The chain recombines TRBV7-2 with TRBJ1-5, with D maybe TRBD1 (6 bases). The V end lost 0 bases, the J end lost 1 base, and 10 bases lay between the germline ends. CDR3 size: 16 residues. Germline V lookup: CDR1 SGHTA, CDR2 FQGNSA. CDR3: CASSLAGGASNQPQHF. Written as DNA, the CDR3 is TGTGCCAGCAGCTTAGCTGGGGGCGCCAGCAATCAGCCCCAGCATTTT.

The chain is built from TRBV6-5 and TRBJ1-5; D might be TRBD1 (5 bases). The CDR3 totals 14 residues. Germline lookup yields CDR1 MNHEY and CDR2 SVGAGI. V gave up 8 bases and J gave up 5 bases, with 16 bases separating them. DNA of the CDR3: TGTGCCAGCGGCCCCGGAGGGACCCATCAGCCCCAGCATTTT. It codes for CASGPGGTHQPQHF.

This chain connects TRBV4-2 to TRBJ2-7; perhaps TRBD2 as D (5 bases). V gave up 2 bases and J gave up 0 bases, with 17 bases separating them. This CDR3 contains 17 residues. Germline CDR1 reads LGHNA; CDR2 reads YNFKEQ. DNA for the CDR3: TGTGCCAGCAGCCAAACCAATTTAGCGACGGACTCCTACGAGCAGTACTTC. Amino acid sequence: CASSQTNLATDSYEQYF.

The chain joins TRBV5-1 to TRBJ1-1, with TRBD1 identical over 8 bases. Trimming at V came to 4 bases and at J to 4 bases, leaving 9 bases not matched to a gene. CDR1 is SGHRS and CDR2 is YFSETQ in the germline V gene. The CDR3 spans 15 residues. The CDR3 nucleotides read TGCGCCAGCAGCGACAGTAGGACAGGGCGCACTGAAGCTTTCTTT. Its protein product is CASSDSRTGRTEAFF.

The chain uses TRBV9 and TRBJ2-2; 8 nucleotides match TRBD2. This CDR3 has 18 amino acids. Unmatched junction bases numbered 13, after V lost 3 bases and J lost 3 bases. CDR1 is SGDLS and CDR2 is YYNGEE in the germline V gene. The CDR3 loop is CASSAGGSGSADTGELFF. Written as DNA, the CDR3 is TGTGCCAGCAGCGCTGGGGGAAGCGGGAGCGCGGACACCGGGGAGCTGTTTTTT.

The V and J genes are TRBV7-2 and TRBJ1-5; a possible D gene is TRBD1 (6 bases). Trimming shortened V by 1 base and J by 0 bases, and 13 bases separated the two germline ends. The CDR3 sequence is 17 residues long. The germline V gene encodes CDR1 SGHTA and CDR2 FQGNSA. CDR3: CASSLVGTGNSNQPQHF. Here the CDR3 DNA reads TGTGCCAGCAGCTTAGTGGGAACAGGGAATAGCAATCAGCCCCAGCATTTT.

The genes are TRBV18 and TRBJ1-2; D unclear. With 3 bases removed from V and 6 bases from J, the gap between germline ends came to 11 bases. From germline, CDR1 is KGHSH and CDR2 LQKENI. The CDR3 is made up of 13 amino acids. The DNA of the CDR3 is TGTGCCAGCTCACCCAGCACAGAGAATGGCTACACCTTC. The encoded protein is CASSPSTENGYTF.

The chain has TRBV14 and TRBJ2-3; 7 bases fit TRBD2. The CDR3 extends over 14 amino acids. The V and J ends lost 5 bases and 2 bases, in that order; junction bases with no gene match: 4. CDR1 and CDR2 (germline): SGHDN, FVKESK. CDR3 bases: TGTGCCAGCAGCGTGACTAGCCCCACAGATACGCAGTATTTT. Amino acid sequence: CASSVTSPTDTQYF. Drawing the rest from reference TRBV14 and TRBJ2-3, the complete variable domain is EAGVTQFPSHSVIEKGQTVTLRCDPISGHDNLYWYRRVMGKEIKFLLHFVKESKQDESGMPNNRFLAERTGGTYSTLKVQPAELEDSGVYFCASSVTSPTDTQYFGPGTRLTVL.

The chain combines TRBV9 with TRBJ1-1; D ambiguous. There are 15 residues in the CDR3. Trimming removed 0 bases from V and 4 bases from J, with 13 bases in between. The germline CDR1 and CDR2 sequences are SGDLS and YYNGEE. CDR3 in amino acids: CASSVEGRGGTEAFF. The CDR3, as DNA: TGTGCCAGCAGCGTAGAAGGGCGGGGTGGCACTGAAGCTTTCTTT. Full variable domain (missing parts from reference TRBV9 and TRBJ1-1): DSGVTQTPKHLITATGQRVTLRCSPRSGDLSVYWYQQSLDQGLQFLIQYYNGEERAKGNILERFSAQQFPDLHSELNLSSLELGDSALYFCASSVEGRGGTEAFFGQGTRLTVV.

This clone was counted once. The chain links TRBV6-1 to TRBJ1-1, with 7 bases that match TRBD1. CDR3 length: 13 amino acids. Looked up from germline, CDR1 is MNHNS and CDR2 is SASEGT. J gave up 4 bases and V 6 bases, and 5 bases lay outside the gene matches. The CDR3 region is CASRQTGPTEAFF. CDR3 nucleotide sequence: TGTGCCAGCAGGCAGACAGGGCCCACTGAAGCTTTCTTT.

The genes are TRBV7-6 and TRBJ2-7, with TRBD2 identical over 9 bases. The CDR3 totals 17 residues. V shed 5 bases and J 6 bases; nucleotides not matched to a gene: 17. Germline V gives CDR1 SGHVS, CDR2 FNYEAQ. CDR3 bases: TGTGCCAGCAGCCCAAGTCCGCCTAGCGGGACTCTGGGCGAGCAGTACTTC. This encodes CASSPSPPSGTLGEQYF.

The chain is built from TRBV7-9 and TRBJ1-1; 7 bases fit TRBD1. CDR3 length equals 16 residues. Germline values: CDR1 SEHNR, CDR2 FQNEAQ (reference sequence). V was clipped by 0 bases and J by 5 bases; unmatched bases: 9. Here the CDR3 reads CASSLATGYGRTEAFF. The CDR3 DNA reads TGTGCCAGCAGCTTAGCGACAGGGTATGGTAGGACTGAAGCTTTCTTT. The full variable domain, in which reference TRBV7-9 and TRBJ1-1 provide the parts outside the CDR3, is DTGVSQNPRHKITKRGQNVTFRCDPISEHNRLYWYRQTLGQGPEFLTYFQNEAQLEKSRLLSDRFSAERPKGSFSTLEIQRTEQGDSAMYLCASSLATGYGRTEAFFGQGTRLTVV.

With regard to this clone: One junction end does not reproduce the germline sequence, and a read error may be involved. V and J are TRBV19 and TRBJ2-6, with 10 positions matching TRBD1. This CDR3 has 17 amino acids. Germline V gene lookup returns CDR1 LNHDA and CDR2 SQIVND (reference sequence). The CDR3: CASRPGTGVSGANGLTF. The CDR3 DNA is TGTGCCAGTAGGCCCGGGACAGGGGTCTCTGGGGCCAACGGCCTGACTTTC.

V and J are TRBV29-1 and TRBJ2-5; 7 nucleotides match TRBD2. The end of the DNA is better explained by TRBJ2-7, so the J call may be wrong. The CDR3 is made up of 12 amino acids. CDR1 and CDR2 from the germline V gene are SQVTM and ANQGSEA. This CDR3 is CSVIGRDYEQYF. The CDR3, as DNA: TGCAGCGTTATAGGGAGGGACTACGAGCAGTACTTC.

J is TRBJ2-7 and V is TRBV11-2; D might be TRBD1 (5 bases). V dropped 6 bases and J dropped 0 bases, with 12 bases sitting between them. This CDR3 has 14 residues. The germline CDR1 and CDR2 sequences are SGHAT and FQNNGV. CDR3 region: CASSYYRLSYEQYF. The CDR3 nucleotides read TGTGCCAGCAGTTACTACAGGCTCTCCTACGAGCAGTACTTC. Looking up the rest from reference TRBV11-2 and TRBJ2-7 gives the full variable domain: EAGVAQSPRYKIIEKRQSVAFWCNPISGHATLYWYQQILGQGPKLLIQFQNNGVVDDSQLPKDRFSAERLKGVDSTLKIQPAKLEDSAVYLCASSYYRLSYEQYFGPGTRLTVT.

This chain uses TRBV28 with TRBJ1-1, with D perhaps matching TRBD1 (5 bases). The CDR3 spans 16 residues. Germline-derived CDR1 and CDR2 are MDHEN and SYDVKM. The ends were cut back, 5 bases at V and 5 bases at J, with 21 bases in the middle. The CDR3 DNA sequence: TGTGCCAGCAGTCCCGGTGTTCGGGGGAGAGGTACTGAAGCTTTCTTT. Translation: CASSPGVRGRGTEAFF.

The chain combines TRBV18 with TRBJ2-2, with D maybe TRBD1 (6 bases). The CDR3 is 15 residues long. Germline V lookup: CDR1 KGHSH, CDR2 LQKENI. The ends were cut back, 6 bases at V and 6 bases at J, with 17 bases in the middle. The CDR3 DNA reads TGTGCCAGCTCGTACAACAGGGACCTAGCCGGGGAGCTGTTTTTT. It encodes CASSYNRDLAGELFF.

The chain has TRBV2 and TRBJ2-1; 8 bases align to TRBD1. V was pared by 6 bases and J by 3 bases, with 7 bases of the junction left unmatched. Germline CDR1 and CDR2: SNHLY and FYNNEI. The CDR3 consists of 15 residues. DNA of the CDR3: TGTGCCAGCAGAGCCGGGACAGGCGACTACAATGAGCAGTTCTTC. This sequence encodes CASRAGTGDYNEQFF. Full variable domain (missing parts from reference TRBV2 and TRBJ2-1): EPEVTQTPSHQVTQMGQEVILRCVPISNHLYFYWYRQILGQKVEFLVSFYNNEISEKSEIFDDQFSVERPDGSNFTLKIRSTKLEDSAMYFCASRAGTGDYNEQFFGPGTRLTVL.

The table lists this clone with a few counts. The rearrangement joins TRBV5-4 to TRBJ2-2; TRBD2 is a possible D gene (6 bases). CDR1 is SGHNT, CDR2 YYREEE, per germline (reference sequence). This CDR3 is built from 15 residues. V was trimmed by 1 base and J by 5 bases, leaving 12 bases between them. In DNA, the CDR3 is TGTGCCAGCAGCTTGACGGGAGCGGGTACCGGGGAGCTGTTTTTT. This encodes CASSLTGAGTGELFF.

The chain combines TRBV2 with TRBJ2-7; D perhaps matches TRBD2 (7 bases). V was trimmed by 7 bases and J by 3 bases, leaving 16 bases between them. Germline CDR1 reads SNHLY; CDR2 reads FYNNEI. The CDR3 has 14 residues. CDR3 amino acids: CASNLEGGGYEQYF. The DNA of the CDR3 is TGTGCCAGCAATTTGGAGGGAGGGGGCTACGAGCAGTACTTC.

The genes are TRBV29-1 and TRBJ2-5; D possibly corresponds to TRBD2 (6 bases). V gave up 6 bases and J gave up 3 bases, with 11 bases separating them. The CDR3 spans 12 residues. Germline V gene sequence: CDR1 SQVTM, CDR2 ANQGSEA. As DNA, the CDR3 is TGCAGCGTGGGGGGTGCAAAAGAGACCCAGTACTTC. This sequence encodes CSVGGAKETQYF.

This CDR3 reads CASSPSGAVRSEQYF. In DNA form, the CDR3 reads TGTGCCAGCAGCCCCAGTGGAGCAGTCCGCTCCGAGCAGTACTTC. The V gene is TRBV7-2, the J gene TRBJ2-7, with unresolved D. The CDR3 is 15 amino acids. Trimming removed 5 bases from V and 6 bases from J, with 20 bases in between. Germline V gene data show CDR1 as SGHTA and CDR2 as FQGNSA.

The V gene is TRBV2, the J gene TRBJ1-2, with 11 bases that match TRBD1. Germline V gene data show CDR1 as SNHLY and CDR2 as FYNNEI. The CDR3 totals 15 residues. Germline trimming cut 2 bases from V and 6 bases from J; bases unmatched to any gene: 5. In nucleotides, the CDR3 is TGTGCCAGCAGTGAATGGACAGGGGGCTCTGATGGCTACACCTTC. As protein: CASSEWTGGSDGYTF.

Only a few counts were recorded for this clone. This chain links TRBV19 with TRBJ1-1; D may be TRBD1 (6 bases). Deletions cut 5 bases from V and 6 bases from J, with 19 bases between. CDR1 is LNHDA and CDR2 is SQIVND in the germline V gene (reference sequence). The CDR3 totals 15 residues. The CDR3 spells CASSFSGGGRPEAFF. The CDR3, as DNA: TGTGCCAGTAGTTTCTCCGGGGGCGGGAGGCCTGAAGCTTTCTTT. Full variable domain (outside the CDR3, taken from reference TRBV19 and TRBJ1-1): DGGITQSPKYLFRKEGQNVTLSCEQNLNHDAMYWYRQDPGQGLRLIYYSQIVNDFQKGDIAEGYSVSREKKESFPLTVTSAQKNPTAFYLCASSFSGGGRPEAFFGQGTRLTVV.